These T cell receptor beta chains were read from a single sample in a study of blood T cells in healthy people across ages. TCRdb recomputed calls from the 5' RACE reads with MiXCR, one row per CDR3 protein. The sample lists over 600,000 distinct CDR3 sequences; roughly 21% were seen once. The sample consisted of blood. The receptor source for this set is a man in his 70s in good health. Both conserved end residues are part of each CDR3. The D gene is left open where the match is weak. Rows may omit the clone size; those that give it use once, few, many or a size class.

CDR3 length | clone size | D gene | J gene | V gene | CDR3 protein | CDR3 DNA
14 | NA | TRBD1 | TRBJ2-2 | TRBV12-3/TRBV12-4 | CASSLVTGGGELFF | TGTGCCAGCAGTTTAGTGACAGGGGGCGGGGAGCTGTTTTTT
15 | NA | TRBD1 | TRBJ1-1 | TRBV6-5 | CASSSGGQGAGEAFF | TGTGCCAGCAGTTCGGGGGGACAGGGGGCCGGTGAAGCTTTCTTT
13 | NA | NA | TRBJ2-1 | TRBV11-1 | CASSPDLYNEQFF | TGTGCCAGCAGCCCAGACCTTTACAATGAGCAGTTCTTC
16 | NA | NA | TRBJ2-3 | TRBV6-5 | CASSSLGGPNTDTQYF | TGTGCCAGCAGTTCCCTCGGAGGTCCTAACACAGATACGCAGTATTTT
14 | NA | NA | TRBJ2-7 | TRBV6-1 | CASSETRNRGEQYF | TGTGCCAGCAGTGAAACCCGAAACCGGGGCGAGCAGTACTTC
12 | few | NA | TRBJ1-2 | TRBV20-1 | CSARDRGNGYTF | TGCAGTGCTAGAGACAGGGGAAATGGCTACACCTTC
15 | few | TRBD1 | TRBJ2-5 | TRBV20-1 | CSASPSGTDSRGQYF | TGCAGTGCTAGCCCTTCCGGGACAGACTCCCGCGGGCAGTACTTC
13 | few | NA | TRBJ2-1 | TRBV6-5 | CATSPAFDNEQFF | TGTGCCACCAGCCCCGCGTTCGACAATGAGCAGTTCTTC
16 | NA | TRBD2 | TRBJ2-1 | TRBV5-1 | CASSGTSGSRYNEQFF | TGCGCCAGCAGCGGGACTAGCGGGAGTAGGTACAATGAGCAGTTCTTC
14 | NA | NA | TRBJ2-7 | TRBV7-6 | CASSLDDGSYEQYF | TGTGCCAGCAGCTTAGACGACGGCTCCTACGAGCAGTACTTC
14 | NA | NA | TRBJ2-1 | TRBV20-1 | CSARPAGRVNEQFF | TGCAGTGCAAGACCTGCCGGGAGAGTCAATGAGCAGTTCTTC
18 | few | NA | TRBJ2-5 | TRBV5-5 | CASSLVLIRPGTQETQYF | TGTGCCAGCAGCTTGGTTCTTATTCGGCCAGGAACCCAAGAGACCCAGTACTTC
19 | few | NA | TRBJ2-5 | TRBV21-1 | CASSKVRSGVREKCETQYF | TGTGCCAGCAGCAAAGTCCGCTCAGGGGTGCGGGAGAAATGTGAGACCCAGTACTTC
14 | NA | NA | TRBJ2-2 | TRBV18 | CASSADGYTGELFF | TGTGCCAGCTCGGCGGACGGGTACACCGGGGAGCTGTTTTTT
16 | NA | TRBD1 | TRBJ2-1 | TRBV6-4 | CASSDKPGQGSNEQFF | TGTGCCAGCAGTGATAAACCGGGACAGGGTAGCAATGAGCAGTTCTTC
18 | once | NA | TRBJ2-4 | TRBV20-1 | CSARDLQGGGSTKNIQYF | TGCAGTGCTAGAGACTTACAGGGCGGGGGTTCAACCAAAAACATTCAGTACTTC
15 | NA | TRBD1 | TRBJ1-1 | TRBV3-1 | CASSQTDRAEWEAFF | TGTGCCAGCAGCCAGACGGACAGGGCAGAGTGGGAAGCATTCTTT
15 | once | TRBD1 | TRBJ2-7 | TRBV28 | CASSGDRGLSYEQYF | TGTGCCAGCAGTGGGGACAGGGGGCTGTCCTACGAGCAGTACTTC
14 | few | TRBD1 | TRBJ2-5 | TRBV20-1 | CSARVWDRQETQYF | TGCAGTGCTAGAGTATGGGACAGACAAGAGACCCAGTACTTC
18 | NA | TRBD1 | TRBJ1-5 | TRBV6-2/TRBV6-3 | CASSYSTPGGYSNQPQHF | TGTGCCAGCAGTTACTCGACACCAGGGGGCTATAGCAATCAGCCCCAGCATTTT
15 | NA | TRBD1 | TRBJ2-7 | TRBV20-1 | CSAKQGAKPSYEQYF | TGCAGTGCAAAACAGGGGGCCAAACCTTCCTACGAGCAGTACTTC